This T cell receptor beta chain was sequenced in a study of blood T cell repertoires in COVID-19. Background on the study: PBMCs, B-cell-depleted T cells, or T cells were the source of the cDNA or gDNA that made up the material.

CDR3 length: 15 residues. CDR1 is SGHTS, CDR2 YDEGEE, per germline. V trimming: 4 bases; J trimming: 0 bases; junction bases outside the gene matches: 3. Sequencing used immunoSEQ multiplex PCR; TCRdb keeps in-frame clones, though not all of them. The table has 150,000 or so clones, about 87% seen once; the top ten hold around 24%. The sequence was obtained from a man aged 60 to 75 with acute or convalescent COVID-19. The chain is built from TRBV5-8 and TRBJ1-3; 8 nucleotides line up with TRBD1. Sequencing input: peripheral blood. The CDR3 sequence is CASSHRGISGNTIYF. In nucleotides, the CDR3 is TGTGCCAGCAGCCACAGGGGGATCTCTGGAAACACCATATATTTT.